The entry below gives a single T cell receptor (beta chain) sequence along with its context. Naive CD8 cells, CD45RO-negative and positively selected for CCR7, excluded terminally differentiated effector memory CD45RA+ cells. CDR3 size: 17 residues. Trimming removed 5 bases from V and 2 bases from J; junction bases left unmatched: 13. Germline CDR1 and CDR2: SGHAT and FQNNGV. This sample stems from a study of shared clonotypes between healthy human individuals. Measured with immunoSEQ multiplex PCR; TCRdb has only the in-frame clones, and not every one. Among hundreds of thousands of clones listed, roughly 96% were seen once.

The chain joins TRBV11-2 to TRBJ2-5; 8 bases agree with TRBD1. What was sequenced was naive CD8+ T cells sorted from blood. The sequence was collected from a woman aged 25 to 45 in good health. DNA of the CDR3: TGTGCCAGCAGCCCCACAGGGGGGCGAGGGGGTCAAGAGACCCAGTACTTC. It codes for CASSPTGGRGGQETQYF.